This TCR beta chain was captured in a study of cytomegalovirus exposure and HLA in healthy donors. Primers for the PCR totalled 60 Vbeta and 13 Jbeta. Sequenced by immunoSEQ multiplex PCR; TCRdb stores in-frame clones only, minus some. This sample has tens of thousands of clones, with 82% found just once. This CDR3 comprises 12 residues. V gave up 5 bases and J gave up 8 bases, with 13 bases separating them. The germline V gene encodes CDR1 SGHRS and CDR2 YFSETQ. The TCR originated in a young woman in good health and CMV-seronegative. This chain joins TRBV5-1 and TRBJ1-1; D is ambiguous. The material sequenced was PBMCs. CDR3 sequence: CASRPDREEAFF. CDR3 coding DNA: TGCGCCAGCAGACCGGACCGGGAAGAAGCTTTCTTT. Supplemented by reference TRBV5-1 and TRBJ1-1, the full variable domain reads KAGVTQTPRYLIKTRGQQVTLSCSPISGHRSVSWYQQTPGQGLQFLFEYFSETQRNKGNFPGRFSGRQFSNSRSEMNVSTLELGDSALYLCASRPDREEAFFGQGTRLTVV.